This TCR beta chain was captured by sequencing in a study of regulatory T cells in long-lasting Graves disease. The ends lost 6 bases at V and 7 bases at J; junction bases unmatched: 6. The CDR3 is made up of 14 amino acids. The germline V gene encodes CDR1 SNHLY and CDR2 FYNNEI. Study conclusions and caveats: TRBV28, TRBJ1-2 and TRBJ2-5 were favored in persistent disease. Compared with new cases, persistent Graves' patients showed reduced TCR diversity.

This clonotype was detected many times. Its specificity is not known. Time point noted: persistent/refractory GD, antithyroid drugs over 5 years with positive TRAb. PBMC RNA served as the TCR library source. The authors drew about 9 milliliters of peripheral blood into EDTA tubes. Library construction for TCR beta used iRepertoire HTBI primers and Arm-PCR of CDR3 regions. In TCRdb, the multiplex PCR reads were re-called with MiXCR into one record per CDR3 protein. The profile shows about 430,000 distinct CDR3 sequences, around 23% of them singletons. The gene calls are TRBV2 and TRBJ2-2, with 9 positions matching TRBD1. The material sequenced was peripheral blood mononuclear cells (PBMCs), taken when the disease was refractory, from a patient treated with antithyroid drugs. This clonotype was obtained from a female donor with Graves disease. The CDR3 nucleotides are TGTGCCAGCAGGGTCGGGACAGGGCACGGGGAGCTGTTTTTT. Protein sequence: CASRVGTGHGELFF.